Below are 30 T cell receptor beta chains sequenced from a single sample in a study of T-cell memory formation after mild COVID-19. MiXCR was run by TCRdb on the 5' RACE reads, yielding one entry per CDR3 protein. The sample yields approximately 100,000 distinct CDR3 sequences, around 10% seen once. The sequencing input was PBMCs or a T cell subset sorted from them (not recorded which). The receptors stem from a man aged 18 to 35 who had mild COVID-19 (a few samples of this study predate the infection). Cell type and time point are not known.

At least ten counts were recorded for this clonotype. The rearrangement uses TRBV7-3 and TRBJ2-3; D gene uncertain. The germline CDR1 and CDR2 sequences are SGHTA and FQGTGA. The V gene lost 5 bases and the J gene lost 6 bases, with 12 bases spanning the gap. This CDR3 has 13 residues. The CDR3 DNA reads as TGTGCCAGCAGCCCCACTGCTTCGGATACGCAGTATTTT. Residues: CASSPTASDTQYF.

This clonotype was detected ten times or more. This chain joins TRBV21-1 and TRBJ1-2. TRBV21-1 is marked as a pseudogene. The length of the CDR3 is 10 residues. The CDR3 DNA sequence: TGTGCCAGCAGCCCCTATGGCTACACCTTC. This translates into CASSPYGYTF.

This clonotype was found a few times. The rearrangement links TRBV25-1 to TRBJ2-5; D may be TRBD1 (6 bases). The CDR3 spans 13 residues. V gave up 4 bases and J gave up 5 bases, with 11 bases separating them. CDR1 MGHDK and CDR2 SYGVNS come from the germline V gene. This chain's CDR3 is CASSAVRGETQYF. The CDR3 DNA reads as TGTGCCAGCAGTGCGGTGAGGGGGGAGACCCAGTACTTC.

The gene calls are TRBV30 and TRBJ1-1; D remains unclear. Between the trimmed V and J ends, which lost 4 bases and 1 base, there was a span of 4 bases. Germline V CDR1 and CDR2: GTSNPN, SVGIG (reference sequence). The CDR3 consists of 11 residues. CDR3 in amino acids: CAWKGNTEAFF. Here the CDR3 DNA reads TGTGCCTGGAAGGGGAACACTGAAGCTTTCTTT.

This clonotype was observed a few times. The chain joins TRBV7-8 to TRBJ1-1, with TRBD1 identical over 9 bases. The germline CDR1 and CDR2 sequences are SGHVS and FQNEAQ. With 0 bases clipped from V and 2 bases from J, the junction kept 4 bases outside the gene matches. The CDR3 is 16 amino acids. Here the CDR3 reads CASSLAQGALNTEAFF. The CDR3, as DNA: TGTGCCAGCAGCTTAGCACAGGGGGCTTTAAACACTGAAGCTTTCTTT.

There are a few counts of this clonotype. CDR3 in DNA: TGTGCCAGTAGTATATTGGGATTAGGCGGGGAGCTGTTTTTT. Protein product: CASSILGLGGELFF. The chain has TRBV19 and TRBJ2-2, with unresolved D. Germline V CDR1 and CDR2: LNHDA, SQIVND (reference sequence). The V and J ends lost 2 bases and 7 bases respectively, with 11 bases between them. The CDR3 runs to 14 residues.

The genes are TRBV4-3 and TRBJ2-2, with D possibly TRBD1 on 6 matching bases. V gave up 4 bases and J gave up 6 bases, with 18 bases separating them. This CDR3 contains 16 residues. Germline CDR1 and CDR2: LGHNA and YSLEER. CDR3 in amino acids: CASSPQGSARAGELFF. CDR3 in DNA: TGCGCCAGCAGCCCACAGGGATCGGCAAGGGCCGGGGAGCTGTTTTTT.

This clonotype appeared a few times. V gene TRBV28 combines with J gene TRBJ2-1; no reliable D call. Trimming removed 4 bases from V and 8 bases from J, with 9 bases in between. The CDR3 totals 12 residues. Germline V gene lookup returns CDR1 MDHEN and CDR2 SYDVKM. Written as DNA, the CDR3 is TGTGCCAGCAGTTCGATCAGCGATGAGCAGTTCTTC. It translates to CASSSISDEQFF.

The rearrangement joins TRBV4-3 to TRBJ1-1; D is undetermined. The CDR3 runs to 15 residues. Germline CDR1 LGHNA, CDR2 YSLEER. V was trimmed by 0 bases and J by 6 bases, leaving 14 bases between them. In DNA, the CDR3 is TGCGCCAGCAGCCAAGATGTCGCAGACCCAGCTGAAGCTTTCTTT. Translating it yields CASSQDVADPAEAFF.

The chain links TRBV2 to TRBJ2-3; D may be TRBD1 (6 bases). Trimming removed 1 base from V and 5 bases from J, with 13 bases in between. The CDR3 spans 15 residues. Per germline, CDR1 SNHLY and CDR2 FYNNEI. The CDR3 DNA sequence: TGTGCCAGCAGTGAAGGGTCAGGGGAAGGAGATACGCAGTATTTT. It encodes CASSEGSGEGDTQYF.

This clonotype showed up just a few times. This rearrangement joins TRBV6-2 or TRBV6-3 to TRBJ2-1; D uncertain. Germline V gene sequence: CDR1 MNHEY, CDR2 SVGEGT. This CDR3 comprises 12 residues. Trimming took 2 bases from V and 5 from J, leaving 4 bases between them. This CDR3 reads CASSYGNNEQFF. The CDR3 DNA is TGTGCCAGCAGTTACGGAAACAATGAGCAGTTCTTC.

This clonotype showed up just a few times. The rearrangement uses TRBV27 and TRBJ1-1; no firm D call. This CDR3 has 14 amino acids. Germline V gives CDR1 MNHEY, CDR2 SMNVEV (reference sequence). Trimming removed 10 bases from V and 1 base from J, with 16 bases in between. The CDR3 nucleotides are TGTGCCACCAGAAGGACTGTCCCGAACACTGAAGCTTTCTTT. The encoded protein is CATRRTVPNTEAFF.

J is TRBJ2-3 and V is TRBV28, with D maybe TRBD2 (6 bases). V was trimmed by 6 bases and J by 4 bases, leaving 11 bases between them. From germline, CDR1 is MDHEN and CDR2 SYDVKM. This CDR3 contains 13 residues. The CDR3 nucleotides are TGTGCCAGCAGCGACGGGACTGCAGATACGCAGTATTTT. Its protein product is CASSDGTADTQYF. Full variable domain (missing parts from reference TRBV28 and TRBJ2-3): DVKVTQSSRYLVKRTGEKVFLECVQDMDHENMFWYRQDPGLGLRLIYFSYDVKMKEKGDIPEGYSVSREKKERFSLILESASTNQTSMYLCASSDGTADTQYFGPGTRLTVL.

The rearrangement joins TRBV7-9 to TRBJ2-2; D uncertain. This CDR3 spans 12 amino acids. Trimming removed 3 bases from V and 6 bases from J, with 5 bases in between. Germline lookup yields CDR1 SEHNR and CDR2 FQNEAQ (reference sequence). The CDR3 here is CASSFYPGELFF. The CDR3 coding sequence is TGTGCCAGCAGCTTTTACCCCGGGGAGCTGTTTTTT.

In its sample, this clonotype was seen many times. This chain joins TRBV7-2 and TRBJ1-1; D gene uncertain. The CDR3 contains 13 residues. Per germline, CDR1 SGHTA and CDR2 FQGNSA. Deletions cut 5 bases from V and 7 bases from J, with 14 bases between. This chain's CDR3 is CASSTRSAGEAFF. As DNA, the CDR3 is TGTGCCAGCAGCACCAGATCGGCGGGTGAAGCTTTCTTT.

The chain links TRBV27 to TRBJ2-7; TRBD2 agrees at 8 bases. The junction had 9 bases not matched to a gene; V was cut back by 8 bases and J by 3 bases. The germline V gene encodes CDR1 MNHEY and CDR2 SMNVEV (reference sequence). The CDR3 covers 14 residues. CDR3 sequence (DNA): TGTGCCAGCCAAACGACGAGCGGGGGCTACGAGCAGTACTTC. Translated: CASQTTSGGYEQYF.

This clonotype showed up just a few times. CDR3 DNA sequence: TGCAGCGTTGAATGGTTCGCACAAGAGACCCAGTACTTC. Translation: CSVEWFAQETQYF. The chain joins TRBV29-1 to TRBJ2-5; D not certain. Germline V gene data show CDR1 as SQVTM and CDR2 as ANQGSEA. Trimming took 2 bases from V and 2 from J, leaving 9 bases between them. CDR3 length equals 13 residues.

This clonotype has just a few counts. CDR3 sequence: CASSLGREGRNTEAFF. The DNA for the CDR3 is TGCGCCAGCAGCTTGGGCAGGGAGGGTAGGAACACTGAAGCTTTCTTT. The rearrangement links TRBV5-1 to TRBJ1-1; tentatively, D is TRBD1 (5 bases). CDR1 SGHRS and CDR2 YFSETQ come from the germline V gene. The V end was cut by 0 bases, the J end by 1 base, with 13 bases between. This CDR3 spans 16 amino acids.

This clonotype has more than one count but fewer than ten. The chain employs TRBV6-5 and TRBJ1-1, with D tentatively TRBD1 (6 bases). This CDR3 is built from 16 residues. Trimming removed 4 bases from V and 6 bases from J, with 21 bases in between. Germline V lookup: CDR1 MNHEY, CDR2 SVGAGI. CDR3 nucleotide sequence: TGTGCCAGCAGTTTCGGGGCCTACAGGGAGAGCTCTGAAGCTTTCTTT. Translation: CASSFGAYRESSEAFF.

This clonotype has more than one count but fewer than ten. The V gene is TRBV6-5, the J gene TRBJ1-2; a weak D match, TRBD1 (5 bases). The CDR3 loop spans 13 amino acids. V was clipped by 7 bases and J by 2 bases, with 11 bases between them. The germline V gene encodes CDR1 MNHEY and CDR2 SVGAGI. For the CDR3, the DNA is TGTGCCAGCATCGGCCAGGGAAACTATGGCTACACCTTC. Its translation is CASIGQGNYGYTF.

The chain employs TRBV4-2 and TRBJ2-7, with a tentative D call TRBD2 (6 bases). The CDR3 loop spans 15 amino acids. V lost 1 base and J lost 5, with 15 bases in between. CDR1 and CDR2 from the germline V gene are LGHNA and YNFKEQ. CDR3 residues: CASSQAWRGEDEQYF. Here the CDR3 DNA reads TGTGCCAGCAGCCAAGCTTGGCGGGGCGAGGACGAGCAGTACTTC.

The chain uses TRBV7-3 and TRBJ2-1; a possible D gene is TRBD1 (5 bases). The CDR3 extends over 14 amino acids. V was shortened by 3 bases and J by 6 bases, with 12 bases between the two germline ends. Germline CDR1 is SGHTA and CDR2 is FQGTGA. The CDR3 spells CASSLWGPPNEQFF. CDR3 DNA sequence: TGTGCCAGCAGCTTGTGGGGCCCCCCCAATGAGCAGTTCTTC.

The V gene is TRBV4-3, the J gene TRBJ1-4; no clear D. CDR1 LGHNA and CDR2 YSLEER come from the germline V gene. The CDR3 contains 16 residues. Trimming took off 0 bases at V and 3 bases at J, with 11 bases between the two ends. The CDR3 sequence: CASSQDWLASNEKLFF. The CDR3 DNA is TGCGCCAGCAGCCAAGATTGGCTGGCTTCTAATGAAAAACTGTTTTTT.

This clonotype came up a few times. The chain links TRBV6-2 or TRBV6-3 to TRBJ2-2; weak D call: TRBD1 (5 bases). This CDR3 is 15 amino acids long. Trimming stripped 5 bases from V and 4 bases from J, with 14 bases between. Germline values: CDR1 MNHEY, CDR2 SVGEGT. In nucleotides, the CDR3 is TGTGCCAGCAGTCCGACTCGGACACTCACCGGGGAGCTGTTTTTT. Translated: CASSPTRTLTGELFF.

This clonotype was picked up a small number of times. The V call is TRBV29-1, the J call TRBJ2-1, with TRBD2 matching 8 bases. Germline values: CDR1 SQVTM, CDR2 ANQGSEA. CDR3 length: 13 amino acids. The V segment lost 2 bases and the J segment 4 bases; nucleotides outside the gene matches: 1. In nucleotides, the CDR3 is TGCAGCGTTGAATCGGGGGGGTACAATGAGCAGTTCTTC. Amino acids: CSVESGGYNEQFF.

This chain joins TRBV29-1 and TRBJ1-2; D unclear. Trimming cost V 4 bases and J 7 bases, with 10 bases left between them. The CDR3 runs to 11 residues. The germline gives CDR1 SQVTM, CDR2 ANQGSEA. CDR3 DNA sequence: TGCAGCGTTGTCTCGCGGTCTGGCTACACCTTC. Its protein is CSVVSRSGYTF. The full variable domain, its missing parts supplied by reference TRBV29-1 and TRBJ1-2, is SAVISQKPSRDICQRGTSLTIQCQVDSQVTMMFWYRQQPGQSLTLIATANQGSEATYESGFVIDKFPISRPNLTFSTLTVSNMSPEDSSIYLCSVVSRSGYTFGSGTRLTVV.

This clonotype was seen ten or more times. The chain links TRBV7-9 to TRBJ1-1; TRBD1 might be the D (5 bases). With 5 bases removed from V and 4 bases from J, the gap between germline ends came to 14 bases. The CDR3 has 14 residues. CDR1 SEHNR and CDR2 FQNEAQ come from the germline V gene (reference sequence). CDR3 DNA sequence: TGTGCCAGCAGCCCGCCGGGACGGCCCACTGAAGCTTTCTTT. This sequence encodes CASSPPGRPTEAFF.

This clonotype came up many times. This chain uses TRBV7-2 with TRBJ2-1; D is unclear. Deletions cut 5 bases from V and 7 bases from J, with 12 bases between. CDR3 length equals 13 residues. Germline V gene lookup returns CDR1 SGHTA and CDR2 FQGNSA. The CDR3 here is CASSQTDGNEQFF. The CDR3 DNA is TGTGCCAGCAGCCAGACGGACGGAAATGAGCAGTTCTTC.

This clonotype was counted between two and nine times. This chain links TRBV9 with TRBJ2-1; tentative D call: TRBD1 (5 bases). The CDR3 length is 15 residues. Germline V gene lookup returns CDR1 SGDLS and CDR2 YYNGEE. V lost 0 bases and J 4 bases, leaving 11 bases between the germline ends. CDR3 in DNA: TGTGCCAGCAGCGTAGGGGGCAGAATTTACAATGAGCAGTTCTTC. Translating gives CASSVGGRIYNEQFF.

This clonotype was observed a few times. The rearrangement links TRBV12-3 or TRBV12-4 to TRBJ2-7, with 9 bases identical to TRBD1. Trimming removed 7 bases from V and 6 bases from J; junction bases left unmatched: 13. The CDR3 spans 15 residues. For the CDR3, the DNA is TGTGCCAGCACGCAACTTGGGACAGGGTTCGGCGAGCAGTACTTC. Its protein is CASTQLGTGFGEQYF.